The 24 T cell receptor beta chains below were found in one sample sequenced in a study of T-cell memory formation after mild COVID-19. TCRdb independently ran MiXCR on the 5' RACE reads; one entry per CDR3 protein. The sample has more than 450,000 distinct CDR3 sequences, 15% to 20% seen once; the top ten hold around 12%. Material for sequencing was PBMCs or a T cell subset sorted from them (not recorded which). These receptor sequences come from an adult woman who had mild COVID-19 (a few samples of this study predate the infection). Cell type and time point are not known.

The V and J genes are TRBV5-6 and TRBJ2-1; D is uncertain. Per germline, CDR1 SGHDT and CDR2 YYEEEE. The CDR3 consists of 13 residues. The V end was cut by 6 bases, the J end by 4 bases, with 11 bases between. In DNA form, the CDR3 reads TGTGCCAGCACCAGGACCGTTTACAATGAGCAGTTCTTC. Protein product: CASTRTVYNEQFF.

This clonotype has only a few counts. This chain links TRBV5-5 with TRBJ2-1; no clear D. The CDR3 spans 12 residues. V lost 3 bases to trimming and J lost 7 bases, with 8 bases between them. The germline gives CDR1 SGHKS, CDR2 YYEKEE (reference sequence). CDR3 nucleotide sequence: TGTGCCAGCAGCTCCGACTGGAATGAGCAGTTCTTC. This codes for CASSSDWNEQFF.

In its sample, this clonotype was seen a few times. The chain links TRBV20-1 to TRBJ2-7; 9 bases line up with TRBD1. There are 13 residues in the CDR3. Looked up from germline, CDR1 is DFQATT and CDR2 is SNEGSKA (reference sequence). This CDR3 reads CRSETGGEDEQYF. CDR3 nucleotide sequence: TGCAGAAGCGAAACAGGGGGCGAAGACGAGCAGTACTTC.

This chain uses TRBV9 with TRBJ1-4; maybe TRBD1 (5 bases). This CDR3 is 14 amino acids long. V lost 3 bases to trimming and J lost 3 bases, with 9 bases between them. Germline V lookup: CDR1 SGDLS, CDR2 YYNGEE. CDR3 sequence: CASSGGTPNEKLFF. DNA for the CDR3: TGTGCCAGCAGCGGAGGGACCCCTAATGAAAAACTGTTTTTT.

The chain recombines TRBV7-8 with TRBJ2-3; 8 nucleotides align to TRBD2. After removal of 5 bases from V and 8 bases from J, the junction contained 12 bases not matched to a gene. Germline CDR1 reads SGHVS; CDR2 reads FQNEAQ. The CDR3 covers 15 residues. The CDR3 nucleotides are TGTGCCAGCAGCCCTTCAGCGGGGGATTCTGGTACGCAGTATTTT. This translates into CASSPSAGDSGTQYF.

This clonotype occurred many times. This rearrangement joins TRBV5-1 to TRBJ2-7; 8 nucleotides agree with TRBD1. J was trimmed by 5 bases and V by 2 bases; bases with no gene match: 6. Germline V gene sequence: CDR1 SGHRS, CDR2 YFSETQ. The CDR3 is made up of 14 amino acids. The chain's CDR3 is CASSLSGGPHEQYF. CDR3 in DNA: TGCGCCAGCAGCTTATCAGGGGGCCCCCACGAGCAGTACTTC.

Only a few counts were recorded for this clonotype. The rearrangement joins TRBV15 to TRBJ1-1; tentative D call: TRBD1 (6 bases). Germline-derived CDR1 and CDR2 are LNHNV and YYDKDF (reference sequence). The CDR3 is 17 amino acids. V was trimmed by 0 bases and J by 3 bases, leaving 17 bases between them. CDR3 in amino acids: CATSRDGSGAPYTEAFF. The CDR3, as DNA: TGTGCCACCAGCAGAGATGGGTCGGGGGCGCCGTACACTGAAGCTTTCTTT.

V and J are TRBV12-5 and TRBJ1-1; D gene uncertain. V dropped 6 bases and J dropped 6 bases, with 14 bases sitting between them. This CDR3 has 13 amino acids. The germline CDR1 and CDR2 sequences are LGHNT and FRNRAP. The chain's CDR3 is CASGPELSPEAFF. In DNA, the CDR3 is TGTGCTAGTGGCCCCGAACTTTCGCCTGAAGCTTTCTTT.

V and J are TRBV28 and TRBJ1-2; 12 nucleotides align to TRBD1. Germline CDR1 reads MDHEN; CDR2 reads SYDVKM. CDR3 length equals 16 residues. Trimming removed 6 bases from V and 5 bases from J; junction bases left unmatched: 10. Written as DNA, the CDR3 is TGTGCCAGCAGCCCGGGGACAGGGGGCGGACTTTATGGCTACACCTTC. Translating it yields CASSPGTGGGLYGYTF.

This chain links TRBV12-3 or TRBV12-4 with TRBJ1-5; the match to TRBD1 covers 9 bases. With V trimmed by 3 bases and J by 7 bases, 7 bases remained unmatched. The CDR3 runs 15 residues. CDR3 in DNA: TGTGCCAGCAGTTTCGAAGGGACAGGGTCCCAGCCCCAGCATTTT. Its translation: CASSFEGTGSQPQHF.

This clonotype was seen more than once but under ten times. CDR3 region: CASSLGPGGGDEQFF. For the CDR3, the DNA is TGTGCCAGCAGCTTAGGGCCTGGCGGGGGTGATGAGCAGTTCTTC. V gene TRBV7-9 combines with J gene TRBJ2-1; TRBD2 matches 7 bases. From germline, CDR1 is SEHNR and CDR2 FQNEAQ (reference sequence). J gave up 8 bases and V 1 base, and 8 bases lay outside the gene matches. This CDR3 spans 15 amino acids.

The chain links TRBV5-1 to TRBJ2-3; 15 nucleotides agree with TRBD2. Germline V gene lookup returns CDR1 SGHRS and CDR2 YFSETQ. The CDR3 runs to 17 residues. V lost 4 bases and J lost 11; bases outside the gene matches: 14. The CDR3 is CASSPIQGTSGRIEQYF. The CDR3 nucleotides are TGCGCCAGCAGCCCTATCCAAGGGACTAGCGGGAGGATTGAGCAGTATTTT. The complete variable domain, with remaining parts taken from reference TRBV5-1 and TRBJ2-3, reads KAGVTQTPRYLIKTRGQQVTLSCSPISGHRSVSWYQQTPGQGLQFLFEYFSETQRNKGNFPGRFSGRQFSNSRSEMNVSTLELGDSALYLCASSPIQGTSGRIEQYFGPGTRLTVL.

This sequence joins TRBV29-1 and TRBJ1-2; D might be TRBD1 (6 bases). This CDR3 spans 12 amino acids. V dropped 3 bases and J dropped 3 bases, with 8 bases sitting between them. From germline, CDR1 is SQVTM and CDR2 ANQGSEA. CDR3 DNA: TGCAGCGTTGAGGGGGCAGACTATGGCTACACCTTC. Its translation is CSVEGADYGYTF.

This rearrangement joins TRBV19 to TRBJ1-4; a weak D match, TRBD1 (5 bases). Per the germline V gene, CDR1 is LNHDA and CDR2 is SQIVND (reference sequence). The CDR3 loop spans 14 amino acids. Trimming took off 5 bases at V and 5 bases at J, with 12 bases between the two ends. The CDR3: CASSSGRPNEKLFF. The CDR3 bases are TGTGCCAGTAGTTCAGGGCGGCCCAATGAAAAACTGTTTTTT.

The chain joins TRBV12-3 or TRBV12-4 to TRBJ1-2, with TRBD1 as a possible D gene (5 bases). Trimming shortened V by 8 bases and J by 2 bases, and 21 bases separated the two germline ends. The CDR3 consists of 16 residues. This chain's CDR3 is CASGNSGRTKNYGYTF. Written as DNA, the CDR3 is TGTGCCAGCGGGAATTCGGGGCGGACGAAAAACTATGGCTACACCTTC.

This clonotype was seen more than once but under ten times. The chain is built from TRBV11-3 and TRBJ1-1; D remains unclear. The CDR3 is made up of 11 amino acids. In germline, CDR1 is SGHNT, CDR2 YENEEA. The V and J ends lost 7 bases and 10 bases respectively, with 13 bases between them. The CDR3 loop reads CASNHATGAFF. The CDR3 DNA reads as TGTGCCAGCAACCATGCTACCGGAGCTTTCTTT.

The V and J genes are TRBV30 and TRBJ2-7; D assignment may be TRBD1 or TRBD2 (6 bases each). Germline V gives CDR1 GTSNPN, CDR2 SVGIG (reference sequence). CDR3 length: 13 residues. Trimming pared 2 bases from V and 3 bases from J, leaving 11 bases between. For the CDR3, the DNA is TGTGCCTGGAGTCCGGGGGCCAACTACGAGCAGTACTTC. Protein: CAWSPGANYEQYF.

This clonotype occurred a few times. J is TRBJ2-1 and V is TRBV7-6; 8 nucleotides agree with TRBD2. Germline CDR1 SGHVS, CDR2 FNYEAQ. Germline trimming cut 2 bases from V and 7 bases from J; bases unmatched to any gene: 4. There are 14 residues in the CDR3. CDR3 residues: CASSLSGGLNEQFF. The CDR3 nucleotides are TGTGCCAGCAGCTTAAGCGGGGGATTAAATGAGCAGTTCTTC.

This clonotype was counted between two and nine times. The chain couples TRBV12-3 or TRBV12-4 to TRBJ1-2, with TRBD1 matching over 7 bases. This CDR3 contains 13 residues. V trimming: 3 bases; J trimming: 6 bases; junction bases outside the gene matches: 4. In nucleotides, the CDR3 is TGTGCCAGCAGTTTCGGGACAGTCCATGGCTACACCTTC. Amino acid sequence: CASSFGTVHGYTF.

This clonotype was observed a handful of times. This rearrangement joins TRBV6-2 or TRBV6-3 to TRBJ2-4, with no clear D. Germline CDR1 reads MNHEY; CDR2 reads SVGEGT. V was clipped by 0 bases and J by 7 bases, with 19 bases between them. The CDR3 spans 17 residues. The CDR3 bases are TGTGCCAGCAGTTACTCCGCCGAGGCGGAGCTCATGAACATTCAGTACTTC. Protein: CASSYSAEAELMNIQYF.

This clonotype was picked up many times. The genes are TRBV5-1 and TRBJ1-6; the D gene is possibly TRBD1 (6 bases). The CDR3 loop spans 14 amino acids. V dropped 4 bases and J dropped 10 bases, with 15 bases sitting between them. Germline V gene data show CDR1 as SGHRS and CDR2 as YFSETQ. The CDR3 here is CASSPGRTASPLHF. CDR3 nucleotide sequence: TGCGCCAGCAGCCCCGGCCGGACAGCCTCACCCCTCCACTTT.

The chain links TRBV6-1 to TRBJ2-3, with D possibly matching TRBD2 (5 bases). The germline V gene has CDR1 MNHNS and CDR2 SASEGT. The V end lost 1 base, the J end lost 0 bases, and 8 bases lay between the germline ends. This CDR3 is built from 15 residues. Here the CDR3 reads CASSEVLESTDTQYF. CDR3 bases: TGTGCCAGCAGTGAAGTACTAGAAAGCACAGATACGCAGTATTTT.

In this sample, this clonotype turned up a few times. DNA for the CDR3: TGCAGTGCTAGACCACCGGAACTTAGCTATGGCTACACCTTC. This sequence encodes CSARPPELSYGYTF. This sequence joins TRBV20-1 and TRBJ1-2, with no clear D. Trimming pared 2 bases from V and 4 bases from J, leaving 14 bases between. Germline V gene data show CDR1 as DFQATT and CDR2 as SNEGSKA (reference sequence). CDR3 length: 14 amino acids.

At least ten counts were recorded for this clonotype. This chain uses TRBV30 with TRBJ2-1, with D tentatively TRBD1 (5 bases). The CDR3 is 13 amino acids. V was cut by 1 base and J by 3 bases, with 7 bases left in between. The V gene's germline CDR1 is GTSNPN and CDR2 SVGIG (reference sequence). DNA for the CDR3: TGTGCCTGGAGTGAAGGGGACTACAATGAGCAGTTCTTC. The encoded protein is CAWSEGDYNEQFF.